This T cell receptor (beta chain) emerged from a study of OX40 agonist ivuxolimab in advanced cancers. On the study more broadly: Of mixed ages from about 23 to 90 and averaging about 60 years, the group was approximately 84% male. Findings and limits, study-wide: Expanded clones belonging to CD8+ T cells outnumbered, on average, those of CD4+. Clonal expansion by week 6 occurred in CD4+ and CD8+ blood T cells (at 0.1 to 3.0 mg/kg).

Sampling of blood occurred at baseline, cycle 4 day 1, and cycle 7 day 1. Germline loops: CDR1 SNHLY, CDR2 FYNNEI. V was clipped by 5 bases and J by 9 bases; unmatched bases: 10. The CDR3 has 16 amino acids. This table comes from immunoSEQ multiplex PCR, and its TCRdb copy is limited to in-frame clones, with some not included. Among 65,000 to 95,000 clones, just over 85% were seen once, and the ten largest hold about 0.72%. On this clone: Its antigen is undetermined.

This TCR derives from an adult with an advanced solid tumor such as melanoma, head and neck, liver or kidney cancer. Sequencing used CD4+ or CD8+ T cells sorted from blood, obtained in a trial of the OX40 agonist ivuxolimab. The chain is built from TRBV2 and TRBJ1-6; 10 bases agree with TRBD1. The CDR3, as DNA: TGTGCCAGCAGTACGGACAGGGGGTTCAACGGTTCACCCCTCCACTTT. Translating gives CASSTDRGFNGSPLHF.